The present entry profiles one T cell receptor beta chain with its context. Its specificity is unknown. Clones were sequenced by immunoSEQ multiplex PCR, and TCRdb holds only the in-frame ones, with some missing. The data contain around 23,000 clones, over 60% of them singletons. CD4+ T cells from unexposed donors were obtained before the COVID-19 pandemic (2011-2018). The cells were cultured for roughly 11 days before CD4+ T cells were isolated. As cell numbers allowed, unexposed-donor CD4+ T cells faced SARS-CoV-2 S/N and four cold-coronavirus spikes. The sample originates from a study of CD4 T cells in relation to SARS-CoV-2 and coronaviruses. Sequenced material: CD4+ T cells from PBMCs, cultured in vitro. The receptor's source is a human donor in good health.

The CDR3 sequence: CASSQAAGYPHGYTF. The CDR3 DNA reads TGCGCCAGCAGCCAAGCGGCGGGCTATCCCCATGGCTACACCTTC. The chain carries TRBV4-3 and TRBJ1-2; no firm D call. There are 15 residues in the CDR3. Per germline, CDR1 LGHNA and CDR2 YSLEER. V gave up 1 base and J gave up 6 bases, with 15 bases separating them.